The 2 T cell receptor beta chains below were found in one sample sequenced in a study of T cell clonotyping in hematopoietic cell transplantation. The table came from immunoSEQ multiplex PCR; TCRdb's copy has only in-frame clones and leaves some out. The data show about 13,000 clones, 75% to 95% seen once. Sequencing was performed on peripheral blood mononuclear cells. The receptors derive from a man younger than 45 in good health. Some clones in this sample may be carry-over from other donors' samples.

V usage is TRBV5-4 and J usage is TRBJ2-7, with a tentative D call TRBD2 (6 bases). V was cut by 1 base and J by 3 bases, with 14 bases left in between. This CDR3 contains 15 residues. Germline loops: CDR1 SGHNT, CDR2 YYREEE (reference sequence). CDR3 sequence reads: CASSLKGEGGYEQYF. The CDR3 nucleotides read TGTGCCAGCAGCTTGAAGGGTGAGGGAGGCTACGAGCAGTACTTC.

CDR3 residues: CASSPLASPTRYSNQPQHF. The DNA of the CDR3 is TGTGCCAGCAGCCCCCTCGCCAGCCCAACAAGATATAGCAATCAGCCCCAGCATTTT. This sequence joins TRBV7-2 and TRBJ1-5, with D uncertain. Germline lookup yields CDR1 SGHTA and CDR2 FQGNSA. This CDR3 contains 19 residues. V lost 5 bases, J lost 0 bases, and 23 bases lay in between.